These T cell receptor beta chains were read from a single sample in a study of radiation and T cells in renal cell carcinoma. The data were produced by immunoSEQ multiplex PCR, yet TCRdb's version contains in-frame clones alone and is incomplete. The table records some 150,000 clones, about 87% of them present only once. Sequenced material: blood, taken from a patient whose treatment included radiotherapy and nephrectomy. The receptors come from a woman between 50 and 59 years old with renal cell carcinoma. Each CDR3 is given with its conserved first and last residue. A D gene is named only where the DNA matches it firmly. Size is omitted from some rows. Given values are once, few, many or a class for expanded clones.

size: NA; V: TRBV11-3; D: NA; J: TRBJ2-1; DNA: TGTGCCAGCAGCTTAATGGGGGTCGGGGTAGAGCAGTTCTTC; CDR3: CASSLMGVGVEQFF
size: NA; V: TRBV11-1; D: TRBD1; J: TRBJ1-1; DNA: TGTGCCAGCAGCCTGAAACAGGGGTGGGGTAGAATCGGCACTGAAGCTTTCTTT; CDR3: CASSLKQGWGRIGTEAFF
size: NA; V: TRBV1; D: NA; J: TRBJ2-3; DNA: TGCACCAGCAGCCCCTCACAAGGGGGACTAGCGGGGGGGGTCACAGATACGCAGTATTTT; CDR3: CTSSPSQGGLAGGVTDTQYF
size: NA; V: TRBV7-7; D: NA; J: TRBJ2-3; DNA: TGTGCTAGCAGTCCTAACAGGGAAGATACGCAGTATTTT; CDR3: CASSPNREDTQYF
size: NA; V: TRBV5-5; D: NA; J: TRBJ2-7; DNA: TGTGCCAGCAGCTTGGTGGGCAGATCCTACGAGCAGTACTTC; CDR3: CASSLVGRSYEQYF
size: NA; V: TRBV7-2; D: TRBD1; J: TRBJ2-1; DNA: TGTGCCAGCAGCCTAGGACAGGGGCCCACCAATGAGCAGTTCTTC; CDR3: CASSLGQGPTNEQFF
size: NA; V: TRBV9; D: NA; J: TRBJ1-3; DNA: TGTGCCAGCAGCACCAGCACAGGACAGTTCCCTGGAAACACCATATATTTT; CDR3: CASSTSTGQFPGNTIYF
size: NA; V: TRBV20-1; D: NA; J: TRBJ2-7; DNA: TGCAGTGCTAGCGGCTCCTACGAGCAGTACTTC; CDR3: CSASGSYEQYF
size: NA; V: TRBV6-5; D: NA; J: TRBJ1-1; DNA: TGTGCCAGCAGTTACTCGGGCCCTACGGGCGGCACTGAAGCTTTCTTT; CDR3: CASSYSGPTGGTEAFF
size: NA; V: TRBV6-5; D: NA; J: TRBJ2-1; DNA: TGTGCCAGCAGTTACTCGAACTACAATGAGCAGTTCTTC; CDR3: CASSYSNYNEQFF
size: NA; V: TRBV9; D: NA; J: TRBJ1-6; DNA: TGTGCCAGCAGCGTCCGGGCCGATAATTCACCCCTCCACTTT; CDR3: CASSVRADNSPLHF
size: NA; V: TRBV29-1; D: NA; J: TRBJ2-7; DNA: TGCAGCGTTGAAGCCGCCGGACCCCCCGTGCAGTACTTC; CDR3: CSVEAAGPPVQYF
size: NA; V: TRBV5-1; D: TRBD2; J: TRBJ2-2; DNA: TGCGCCAGCAGCTTCCTTCGGGCGGGGGGGCCGGTCACCGGGGAGCTGTTTTTT; CDR3: CASSFLRAGGPVTGELFF
size: NA; V: TRBV19; D: NA; J: TRBJ1-5; DNA: TGTGCCAGTCAGCAGGGGACAATTAATCAGCCCCAGCATTTT; CDR3: CASQQGTINQPQHF
size: NA; V: TRBV5-6; D: NA; J: TRBJ2-3; DNA: TGTGCCAGCAGCTTGTTTCTCGGGGGCCCCATTGTAAATACGCAGTATTTT; CDR3: CASSLFLGGPIVNTQYF
size: NA; V: TRBV2; D: TRBD1; J: TRBJ2-5; DNA: TGTGCCAGCAGAAGGGGACAGCCCCAAGAGACCCAGTACTTC; CDR3: CASRRGQPQETQYF
size: NA; V: TRBV7-3; D: NA; J: TRBJ2-6; DNA: TGTGCCAGCAGCCCCAGAAGCCTCTCTGGGGCCAACGTCCTGACTTTC; CDR3: CASSPRSLSGANVLTF
size: NA; V: TRBV5-1; D: NA; J: TRBJ2-4; DNA: TGCGCCAGCACCGCGCAAGGGGGATGGGAAAACATTCAGTACTTC; CDR3: CASTAQGGWENIQYF
size: NA; V: TRBV4-3; D: NA; J: TRBJ1-2; DNA: TGCGCCAGCAGCCCCTACGTGGCTTATGGCTACACCTTC; CDR3: CASSPYVAYGYTF
size: NA; V: TRBV19; D: NA; J: TRBJ1-1; DNA: TGTGCCAGTAGTATTCTCCCCGGGGCAAACACTGAAGCTTTCTTT; CDR3: CASSILPGANTEAFF
size: NA; V: TRBV5-1; D: NA; J: TRBJ2-5; DNA: TGCGCCAGCAGCTTGGGACAGGACCAAGAGACCCAGTACTTC; CDR3: CASSLGQDQETQYF
size: few; V: TRBV5-6; D: NA; J: TRBJ1-2; DNA: TGTGCCAGCAGCTTGTTTGTGGAGAAGGTTAACTATGGCTACACCTTC; CDR3: CASSLFVEKVNYGYTF
size: once; V: TRBV2; D: TRBD2; J: TRBJ2-3; DNA: TGTGCCAGCTCGGGGGGGGCCTTGAGAGATACGCAGTATTTT; CDR3: CASSGGALRDTQYF
size: NA; V: TRBV5-1; D: TRBD1; J: TRBJ2-1; DNA: TGCGCCAGCAGCCCCCAGGGACAGGGTGGTGTTGATGAGCAGTTCTTC; CDR3: CASSPQGQGGVDEQFF